This TCR beta chain is from a study of cytomegalovirus exposure and HLA in healthy donors. Study-level findings and limits: TCR clusters originating in the first cohort tended to co-occur in the 110 or so validation repertoires, according to a later analysis. Most sequenced TCRs were rare (though some public TCRs occurred in many donors).

V lost 7 bases and J lost 2, with 11 bases in between. This CDR3 comprises 12 residues. The germline V gene encodes CDR1 SQVTM and CDR2 ANQGSEA. Of note for this clone: Its antigen is unknown.

These donors were members of the roughly 120-subject validation cohort, a group separate from the roughly 670-subject first cohort. Produced via immunoSEQ multiplex PCR; TCRdb's table is partial and in-frame only. Seen here are 70,000 or so clones, 94% observed once, and the top ten hold roughly 1%. The origin of this receptor is a woman aged 18-29 years in good health and CMV-seronegative. The chain couples TRBV29-1 to TRBJ2-5, with D uncertain. The sample was PBMCs. The CDR3 region has the DNA TGCAGCGCCGATACGGTGCAAGAGACCCAGTACTTC. It translates to CSADTVQETQYF.